This TCR beta chain was found in a study of control samples from healthy donors and cancer patients. Clones were read by immunoSEQ multiplex PCR, and TCRdb kept only the in-frame ones, dropping some. This sample's table has roughly 190,000 clones. Material: blood. The sequence came from a woman aged 25 to 39 in good health.

In DNA form, the CDR3 reads TGTGCCTGTGGGCCAGGGGGCAGGTGGTCTTTCTTT. The encoded protein is CACGPGGRWSFF. V gene TRBV6-5 combines with J gene TRBJ1-1; 8 positions match TRBD1. The CDR3 is 12 amino acids. CDR1 is MNHEY, CDR2 SVGAGI, per germline. The trim removed 11 bases at V and 12 bases at J, leaving 14 bases unmatched.